The 2 T cell receptor beta chains below all came from one sample that was sequenced in a study of T cell responses to AZD1222 COVID-19 vaccine. Clones were sequenced by immunoSEQ multiplex PCR, and TCRdb holds only the in-frame ones, with some missing. The data hold approximately 73,000 clones, with over 80% observed a single time. This material consisted of peripheral blood, taken on day 0 of AZD1222 vaccination. The origin of the receptors is an adult in good health.

The chain combines TRBV6-6 with TRBJ2-3; 12 nucleotides match TRBD1. V lost 2 bases to trimming and J lost 4 bases; unmatched junction nucleotides: 4. The CDR3 runs to 16 residues. Germline CDR1 and CDR2: MNHNY and SVGAGI (reference sequence). DNA for the CDR3: TGTGCCAGCAGTTACCCGGGACAGGGGGCCGCAGATACGCAGTATTTT. This codes for CASSYPGQGAADTQYF.

This chain joins TRBV11-2 and TRBJ1-5, with unresolved D. The V gene lost 2 bases and the J gene lost 0 bases, with 5 bases spanning the gap. The germline CDR1 and CDR2 sequences are SGHAT and FQNNGV. The length of the CDR3 is 14 residues. The CDR3 DNA reads TGTGCCAGCAGCTTAAGCGATAGCAATCAGCCCCAGCATTTT. Translating gives CASSLSDSNQPQHF.